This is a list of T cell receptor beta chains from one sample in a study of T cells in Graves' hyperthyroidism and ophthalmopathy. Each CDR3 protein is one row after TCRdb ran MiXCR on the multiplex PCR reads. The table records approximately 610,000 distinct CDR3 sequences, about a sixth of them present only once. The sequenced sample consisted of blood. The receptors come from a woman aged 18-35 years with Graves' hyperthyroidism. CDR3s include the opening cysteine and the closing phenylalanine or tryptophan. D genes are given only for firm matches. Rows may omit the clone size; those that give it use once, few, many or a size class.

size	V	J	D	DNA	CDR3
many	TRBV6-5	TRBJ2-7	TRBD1	TGTGCCAGCAGTTACTCCCGGACAGGGCTAGAGCAGTACTTC	CASSYSRTGLEQYF
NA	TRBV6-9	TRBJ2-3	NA	TGTGCCAGCAGTTATGGCCCCTGTGGAACAGATACGCAGTATTTT	CASSYGPCGTDTQYF
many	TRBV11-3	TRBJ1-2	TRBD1	TGTGCCAGCAGCCCGGGACAGATCTATGGCTACACCTTC	CASSPGQIYGYTF
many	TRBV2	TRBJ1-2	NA	TGTGCCAGCACCATCAAGGTGGGGGGAAATGGCTACACCTTC	CASTIKVGGNGYTF
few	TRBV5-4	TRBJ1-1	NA	TGTGCCAGCACCTTTGGGGGCGGGAACACTGAAGCTTTCTTT	CASTFGGGNTEAFF
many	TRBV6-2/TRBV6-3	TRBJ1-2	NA	TGTGCCAGCAGTTACCGGCCCAACGGCTATGGCTACACCTTC	CASSYRPNGYGYTF
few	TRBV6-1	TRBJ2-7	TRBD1	TGTGCCAGCAGTGGGGACAGGAAGGGCTCCTACGAGCAGTACTTC	CASSGDRKGSYEQYF
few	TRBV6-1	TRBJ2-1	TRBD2	TGTGCCAGCACCCAAGAGTCGGGGGGTCAGTTCTTC	CASTQESGGQFF
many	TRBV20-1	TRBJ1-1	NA	TGCAGTGCTCCCACATCGGGACTGGTGGCTTTCTTT	CSAPTSGLVAFF
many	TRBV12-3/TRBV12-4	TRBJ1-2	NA	TGTGCCAGCACTTCCGGGCCCAGTGGCTACACCTTC	CASTSGPSGYTF
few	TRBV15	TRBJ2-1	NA	TGTGCCACCAGCAGAGTGTTCGGTGAGCAGTTCTTC	CATSRVFGEQFF
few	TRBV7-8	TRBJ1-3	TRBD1	TGTGCCAGCAGCTCGAATACCGGGACAGGGGCGGGAAACACCATATATTTT	CASSSNTGTGAGNTIYF